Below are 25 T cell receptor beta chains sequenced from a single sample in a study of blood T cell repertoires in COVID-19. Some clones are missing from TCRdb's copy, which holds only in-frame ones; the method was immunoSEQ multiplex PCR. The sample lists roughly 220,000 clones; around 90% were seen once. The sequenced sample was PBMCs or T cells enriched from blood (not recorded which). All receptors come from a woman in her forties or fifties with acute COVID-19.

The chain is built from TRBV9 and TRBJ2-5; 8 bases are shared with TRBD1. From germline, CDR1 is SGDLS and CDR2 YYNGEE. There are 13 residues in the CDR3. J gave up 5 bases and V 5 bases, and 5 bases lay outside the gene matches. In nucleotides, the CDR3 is TGTGCCAGCAGGGGACAGGCGGAGGAGACCCAGTACTTC. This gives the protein CASRGQAEETQYF.

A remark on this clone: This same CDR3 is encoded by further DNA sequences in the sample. Here the CDR3 reads CASSRLAGVGKDTQYF. The CDR3 bases are TGTGCCAGCAGCCGGTTAGCGGGAGTCGGGAAAGATACGCAGTATTTT. The V gene is TRBV3-1 (or the pseudogene TRBV3-2), the J gene TRBJ2-3, with 9 bases aligning to TRBD2. This CDR3 is built from 16 residues. Losses at the gene ends were 4 bases for V and 5 bases for J; bases not matched to a gene: 10. Germline loops: CDR1 LGHDT, CDR2 YNNKEL (reference sequence).

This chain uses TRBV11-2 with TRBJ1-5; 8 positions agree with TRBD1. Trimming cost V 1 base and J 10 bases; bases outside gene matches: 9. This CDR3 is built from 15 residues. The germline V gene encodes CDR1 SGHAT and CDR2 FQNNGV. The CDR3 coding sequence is TGTGCCAGCAGCTTAGGAGTCCAGGGGGCTGAACCCCAGCATTTT. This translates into CASSLGVQGAEPQHF. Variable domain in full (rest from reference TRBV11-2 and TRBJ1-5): EAGVAQSPRYKIIEKRQSVAFWCNPISGHATLYWYQQILGQGPKLLIQFQNNGVVDDSQLPKDRFSAERLKGVDSTLKIQPAKLEDSAVYLCASSLGVQGAEPQHFGDGTRLSIL.

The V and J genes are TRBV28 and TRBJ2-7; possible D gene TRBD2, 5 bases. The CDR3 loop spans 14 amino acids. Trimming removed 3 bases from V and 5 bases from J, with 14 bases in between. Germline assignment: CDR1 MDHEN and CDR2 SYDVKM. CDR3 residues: CASSFRGFRNEQYF. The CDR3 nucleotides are TGTGCCAGCAGTTTCCGGGGTTTCAGGAACGAGCAGTACTTC. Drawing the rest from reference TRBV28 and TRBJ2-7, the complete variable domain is DVKVTQSSRYLVKRTGEKVFLECVQDMDHENMFWYRQDPGLGLRLIYFSYDVKMKEKGDIPEGYSVSREKKERFSLILESASTNQTSMYLCASSFRGFRNEQYFGPGTRLTVT.

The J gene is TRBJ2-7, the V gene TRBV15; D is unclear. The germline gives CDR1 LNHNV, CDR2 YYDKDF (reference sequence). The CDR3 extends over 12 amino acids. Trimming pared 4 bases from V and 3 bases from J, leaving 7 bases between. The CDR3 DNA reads TGTGCCACCAGCAACTATCGCTACGAGCAGTACTTC. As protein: CATSNYRYEQYF.

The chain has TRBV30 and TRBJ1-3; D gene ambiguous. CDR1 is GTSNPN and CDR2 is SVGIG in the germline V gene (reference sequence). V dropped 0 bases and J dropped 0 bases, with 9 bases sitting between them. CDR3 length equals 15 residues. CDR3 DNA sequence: TGTGCCTGGAGTGTACGGGAATACTCTGGAAACACCATATATTTT. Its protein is CAWSVREYSGNTIYF. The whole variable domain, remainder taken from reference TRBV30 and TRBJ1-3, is SQTIHQWPATLVQPVGSPLSLECTVEGTSNPNLYWYRQAAGRGLQLLFYSVGIGQISSEVPQNLSASRPQDRQFILSSKKLLLSDSGFYLCAWSVREYSGNTIYFGEGSWLTVV.

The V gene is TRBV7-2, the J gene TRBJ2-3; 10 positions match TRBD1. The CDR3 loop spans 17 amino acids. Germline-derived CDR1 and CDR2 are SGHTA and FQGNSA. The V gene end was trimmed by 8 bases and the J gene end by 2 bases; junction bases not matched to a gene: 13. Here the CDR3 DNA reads TGTGCCAGCCGACGCCGGGACAGGGGACCAATCACAGATACGCAGTATTTT. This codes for CASRRRDRGPITDTQYF.

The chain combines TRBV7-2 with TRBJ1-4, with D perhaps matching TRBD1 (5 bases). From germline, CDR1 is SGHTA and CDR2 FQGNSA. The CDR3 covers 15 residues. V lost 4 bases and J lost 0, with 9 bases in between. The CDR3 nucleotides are TGTGCCAGCAGCTCGGGGGAGGCAACTAATGAAAAACTGTTTTTT. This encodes CASSSGEATNEKLFF.

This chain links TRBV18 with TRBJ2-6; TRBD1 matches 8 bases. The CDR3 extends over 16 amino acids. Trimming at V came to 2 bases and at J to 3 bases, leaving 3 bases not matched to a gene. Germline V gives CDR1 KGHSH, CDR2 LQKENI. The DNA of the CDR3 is TGTGCCAGCTCACCAGTGACAGGGGTTGGGGCCAACGTCCTGACTTTC. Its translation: CASSPVTGVGANVLTF.

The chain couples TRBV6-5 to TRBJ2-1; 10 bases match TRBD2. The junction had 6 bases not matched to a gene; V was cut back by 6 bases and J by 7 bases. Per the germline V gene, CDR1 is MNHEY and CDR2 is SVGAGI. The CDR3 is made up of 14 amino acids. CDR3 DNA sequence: TGTGCCAGCAGGGGGGGACTAGCGAATAATGAGCAGTTCTTC. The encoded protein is CASRGGLANNEQFF.

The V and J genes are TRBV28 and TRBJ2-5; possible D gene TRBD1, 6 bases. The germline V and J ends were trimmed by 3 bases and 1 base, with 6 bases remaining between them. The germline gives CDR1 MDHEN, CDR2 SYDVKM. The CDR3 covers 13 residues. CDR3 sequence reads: CASSLDSQETQYF. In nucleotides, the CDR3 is TGTGCCAGCAGTTTGGACAGCCAAGAGACCCAGTACTTC.

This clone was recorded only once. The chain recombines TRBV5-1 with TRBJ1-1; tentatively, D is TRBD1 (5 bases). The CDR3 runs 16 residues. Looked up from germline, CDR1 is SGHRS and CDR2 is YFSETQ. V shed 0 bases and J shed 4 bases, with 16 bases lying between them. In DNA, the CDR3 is TGCGCCAGCAGCTTGGCCACTCGGGGGGGAGCCACTGAAGCTTTCTTT. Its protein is CASSLATRGGATEAFF.

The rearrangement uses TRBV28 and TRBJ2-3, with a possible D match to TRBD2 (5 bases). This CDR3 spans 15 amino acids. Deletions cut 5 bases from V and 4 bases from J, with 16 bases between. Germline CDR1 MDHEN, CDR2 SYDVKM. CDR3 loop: CASSAAGGSADTQYF. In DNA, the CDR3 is TGTGCCAGCAGTGCCGCGGGCGGTTCGGCAGATACGCAGTATTTT.

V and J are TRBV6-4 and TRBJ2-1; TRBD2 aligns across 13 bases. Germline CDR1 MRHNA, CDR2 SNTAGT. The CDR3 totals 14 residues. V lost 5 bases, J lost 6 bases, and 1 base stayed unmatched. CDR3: CASSRLAGGNEQFF. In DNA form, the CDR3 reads TGTGCCAGCAGTCGACTAGCGGGGGGCAATGAGCAGTTCTTC.

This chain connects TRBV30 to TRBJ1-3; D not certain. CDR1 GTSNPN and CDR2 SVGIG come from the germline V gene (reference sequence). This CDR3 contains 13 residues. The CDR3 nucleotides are TGTGCTGAGGTAGCGAGCTCTGGAAACACCATATATTTT. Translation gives CAEVASSGNTIYF. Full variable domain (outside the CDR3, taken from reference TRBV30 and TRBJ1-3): SQTIHQWPATLVQPVGSPLSLECTVEGTSNPNLYWYRQAAGRGLQLLFYSVGIGQISSEVPQNLSASRPQDRQFILSSKKLLLSDSGFYLCAEVASSGNTIYFGEGSWLTVV.

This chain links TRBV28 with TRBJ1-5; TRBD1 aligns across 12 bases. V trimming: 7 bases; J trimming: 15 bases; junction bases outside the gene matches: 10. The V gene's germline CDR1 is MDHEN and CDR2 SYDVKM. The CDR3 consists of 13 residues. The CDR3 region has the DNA TGTGCCAGCACCGGGACAGGGGGCCGGGAGGGGCATTTT. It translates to CASTGTGGREGHF.

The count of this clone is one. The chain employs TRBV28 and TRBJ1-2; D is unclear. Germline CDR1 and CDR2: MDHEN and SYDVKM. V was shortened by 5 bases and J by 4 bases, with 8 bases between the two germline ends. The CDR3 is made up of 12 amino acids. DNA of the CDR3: TGTGCCAGCAGTCTTGACTCCTATGGCTACACCTTC. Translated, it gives CASSLDSYGYTF.

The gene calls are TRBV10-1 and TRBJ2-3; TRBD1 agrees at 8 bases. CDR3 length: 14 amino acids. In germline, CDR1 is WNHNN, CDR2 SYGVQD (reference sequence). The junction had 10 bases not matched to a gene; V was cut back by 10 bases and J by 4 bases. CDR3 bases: TGCGCCACTCAAGGACAGGGATCCCCAGATACGCAGTATTTT. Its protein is CATQGQGSPDTQYF.

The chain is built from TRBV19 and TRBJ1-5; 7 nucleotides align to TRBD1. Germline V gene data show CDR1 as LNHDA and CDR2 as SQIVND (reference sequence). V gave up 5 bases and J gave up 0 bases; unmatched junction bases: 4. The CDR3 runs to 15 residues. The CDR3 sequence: CASSLDRASNQPQHF. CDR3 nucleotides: TGTGCCAGTAGTCTCGACAGGGCTAGCAATCAGCCCCAGCATTTT.

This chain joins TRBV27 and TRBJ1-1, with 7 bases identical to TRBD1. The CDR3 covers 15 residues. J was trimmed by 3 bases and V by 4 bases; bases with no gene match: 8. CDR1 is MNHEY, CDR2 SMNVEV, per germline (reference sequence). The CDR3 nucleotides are TGTGCCAGCAGTTACCAGGGGGGCATGGACACTGAAGCTTTCTTT. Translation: CASSYQGGMDTEAFF.

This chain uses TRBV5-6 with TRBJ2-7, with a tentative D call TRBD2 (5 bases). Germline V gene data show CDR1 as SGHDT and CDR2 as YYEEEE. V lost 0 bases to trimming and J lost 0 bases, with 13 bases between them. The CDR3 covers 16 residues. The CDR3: CASSLGFSEFSYEQYF. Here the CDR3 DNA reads TGTGCCAGCAGCTTGGGTTTTAGCGAATTCTCCTACGAGCAGTACTTC.

The CDR3 DNA reads TGTGCCAGCAGCCAGGGGGCCGACTCCTACGAGCAGTACTTC. Residues: CASSQGADSYEQYF. J is TRBJ2-7 and V is TRBV9; 8 nucleotides align to TRBD1. CDR3 length: 14 residues. The junction had 3 bases not matched to a gene; V was cut back by 4 bases and J by 0 bases. Per the germline V gene, CDR1 is SGDLS and CDR2 is YYNGEE.

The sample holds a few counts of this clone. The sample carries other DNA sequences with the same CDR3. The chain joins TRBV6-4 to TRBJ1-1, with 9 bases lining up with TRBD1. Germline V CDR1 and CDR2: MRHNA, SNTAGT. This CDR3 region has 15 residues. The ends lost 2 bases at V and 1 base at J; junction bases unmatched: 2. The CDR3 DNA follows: TGTGCCAGCAGTGACGGGACAGGGCGGAACACTGAAGCTTTCTTT. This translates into CASSDGTGRNTEAFF.

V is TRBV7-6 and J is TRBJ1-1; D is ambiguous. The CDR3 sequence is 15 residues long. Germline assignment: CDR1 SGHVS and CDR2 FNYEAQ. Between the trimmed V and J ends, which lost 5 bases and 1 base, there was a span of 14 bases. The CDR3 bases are TGTGCCAGCAGCGCGGTGAGAAGCCAGAACACTGAAGCTTTCTTT. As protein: CASSAVRSQNTEAFF.

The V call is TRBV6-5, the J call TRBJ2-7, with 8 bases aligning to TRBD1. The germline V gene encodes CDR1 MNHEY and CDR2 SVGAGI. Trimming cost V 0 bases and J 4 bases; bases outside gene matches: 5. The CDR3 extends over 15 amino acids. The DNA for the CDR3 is TGTGCCAGCAGTTACTCGGCGCAGGGGGCTTACGAGCAGTACTTC. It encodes CASSYSAQGAYEQYF.